The subject of this entry is one T cell receptor beta chain. Its target is not known. The protocol was immunoSEQ multiplex PCR, while the TCRdb copy is restricted to in-frame clones and leaves out a portion. Of approximately 1,700 clones listed, around 23% are singletons. Trimming removed 5 bases at V and 7 bases at J, with 22 bases between. The germline CDR1 and CDR2 sequences are SGDLS and YYNGEE. This CDR3 has 16 residues. This specimen belongs to a study of T cells in localized non-small cell lung cancer. Study-level findings and limits: Adjacent uninvolved lung tissue had the highest T cell clonality, exceeding tumor. Higher blood T cell density tracked longer overall survival.

Taken at least 2 cm from the tumor margin, the adjacent lung showed no atypia. This chain connects TRBV9 to TRBJ1-5; a possible D gene is TRBD1 (5 bases). The receptor's source is a female donor older than 55 with stage II squamous cell lung carcinoma. The input for sequencing was normal lung tissue next to the tumor, taken before any cancer treatment. CDR3 loop: CASSEARAAWGQPQHF. The CDR3, as DNA: TGTGCCAGCAGTGAAGCGCGGGCAGCCTGGGGCCAGCCCCAGCATTTT.